The sequence of this T cell receptor (beta chain) was determined in a study of T cell repertoires in cytomegalovirus infection. Study-level background: Matching HLA type, along with CMV infection, was indicated by public TCR beta signatures.

MiXCR, run by TCRdb on the reads, gives a single entry per CDR3 protein. The sample gives about 320,000 distinct CDR3 sequences, 9.5% of which show up once; around 4.5% is in the top ten. This clonotype was counted many times. Its antigen is currently unknown. The CDR3 is made up of 15 amino acids. V was pared by 2 bases and J by 3 bases, with 13 bases between. From germline, CDR1 is LNHNV and CDR2 YYDKDF (reference sequence). Study-level results: Cumulative public TCR beta family frequency identified CMV carriers with the relevant HLA.

What was sequenced was PBMCs. The gene calls are TRBV15 and TRBJ1-2, with D uncertain. The source of this sequence is a human donor in good health (CMV status not recorded). Some clones in this sample may be carry-over from other donors' samples. The CDR3 coding sequence is TGTGCCACCAGCAGATCCGGGAAGGCGGACTATGGCTACACCTTC. This sequence encodes CATSRSGKADYGYTF.